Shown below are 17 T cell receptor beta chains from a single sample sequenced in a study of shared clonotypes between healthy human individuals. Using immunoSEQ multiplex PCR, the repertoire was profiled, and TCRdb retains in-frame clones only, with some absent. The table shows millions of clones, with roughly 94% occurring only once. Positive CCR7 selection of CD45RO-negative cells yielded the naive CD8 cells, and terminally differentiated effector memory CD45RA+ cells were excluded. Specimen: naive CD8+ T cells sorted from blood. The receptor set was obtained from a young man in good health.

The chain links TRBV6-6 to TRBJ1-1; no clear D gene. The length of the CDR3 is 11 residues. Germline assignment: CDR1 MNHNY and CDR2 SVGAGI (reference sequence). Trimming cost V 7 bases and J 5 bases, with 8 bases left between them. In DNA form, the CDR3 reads TGTGCCAGCACAGAGAGTACTGAAGCTTTCTTT. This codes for CASTESTEAFF.

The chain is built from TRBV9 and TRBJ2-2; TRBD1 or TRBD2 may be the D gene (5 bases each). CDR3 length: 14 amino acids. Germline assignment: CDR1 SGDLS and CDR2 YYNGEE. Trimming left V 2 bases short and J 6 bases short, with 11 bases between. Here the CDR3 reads CASSVRGFPGELFF. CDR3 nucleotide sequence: TGTGCCAGCAGCGTGAGGGGATTCCCCGGGGAGCTGTTTTTT.

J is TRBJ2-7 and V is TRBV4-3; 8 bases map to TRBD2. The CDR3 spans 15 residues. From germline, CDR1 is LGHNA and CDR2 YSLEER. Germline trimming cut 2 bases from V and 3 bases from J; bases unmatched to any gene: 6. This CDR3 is CASSQWTSQNYEQYF. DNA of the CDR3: TGCGCCAGCAGCCAATGGACTAGCCAAAACTACGAGCAGTACTTC.

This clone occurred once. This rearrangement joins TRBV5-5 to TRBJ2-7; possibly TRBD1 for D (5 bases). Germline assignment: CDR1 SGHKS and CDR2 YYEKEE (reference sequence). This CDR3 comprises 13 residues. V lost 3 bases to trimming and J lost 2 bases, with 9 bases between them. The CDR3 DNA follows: TGTGCCAGCAGCTCGGACATTACCTACGAGCAGTACTTC. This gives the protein CASSSDITYEQYF.

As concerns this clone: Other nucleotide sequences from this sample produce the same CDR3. DNA for the CDR3: TGCGCCAGCAGCCAGGAACGGGGGAGCTCCTACAATGAGCAGTTCTTC. It is translated as CASSQERGSSYNEQFF. The chain is built from TRBV4-3 and TRBJ2-1, with a weak D call TRBD2 (6 bases). Germline-derived CDR1 and CDR2 are LGHNA and YSLEER. This CDR3 is 16 amino acids long. Trimming stripped 3 bases from V and 0 bases from J, with 12 bases between.

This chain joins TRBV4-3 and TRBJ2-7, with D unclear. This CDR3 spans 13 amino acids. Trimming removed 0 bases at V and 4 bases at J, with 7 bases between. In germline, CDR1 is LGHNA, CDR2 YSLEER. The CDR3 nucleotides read TGCGCCAGCAGCCAAGATTGGGATTACGAGCAGTACTTC. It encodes CASSQDWDYEQYF.

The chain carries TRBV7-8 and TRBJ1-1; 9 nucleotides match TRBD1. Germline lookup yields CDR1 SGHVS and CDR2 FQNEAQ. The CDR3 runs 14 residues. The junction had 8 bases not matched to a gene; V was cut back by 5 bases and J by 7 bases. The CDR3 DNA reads TGTGCCAGCAGCCAGCGGACAGGGGACGTTGAAGCTTTCTTT. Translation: CASSQRTGDVEAFF.

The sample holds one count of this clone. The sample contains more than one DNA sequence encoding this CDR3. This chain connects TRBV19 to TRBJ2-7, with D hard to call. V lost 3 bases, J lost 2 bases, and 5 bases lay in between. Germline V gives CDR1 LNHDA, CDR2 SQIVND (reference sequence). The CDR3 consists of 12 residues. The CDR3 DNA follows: TGTGCCAGTAGTATGGGTACCTACGAGCAGTACTTC. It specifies CASSMGTYEQYF.

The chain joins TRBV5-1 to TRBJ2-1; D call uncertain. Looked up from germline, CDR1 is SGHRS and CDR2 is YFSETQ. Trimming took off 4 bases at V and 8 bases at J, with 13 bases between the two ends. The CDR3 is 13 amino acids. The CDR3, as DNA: TGCGCCAGCAGCCCCGGTCTTTGGGATGAGCAGTTCTTC. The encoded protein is CASSPGLWDEQFF.

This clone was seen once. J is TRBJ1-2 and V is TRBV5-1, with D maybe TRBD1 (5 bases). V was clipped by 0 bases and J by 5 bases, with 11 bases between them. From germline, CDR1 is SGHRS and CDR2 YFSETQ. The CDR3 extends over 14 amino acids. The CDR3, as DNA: TGCGCCAGCAGCTTGGGGGGCGCCGCTTATGGCTACACCTTC. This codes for CASSLGGAAYGYTF.

Here the CDR3 DNA reads TGTGCCAGCAGCCCCTCCGGCCAACTTTGGGACACCGGGGAGCTGTTTTTT. The encoded protein is CASSPSGQLWDTGELFF. The chain combines TRBV27 with TRBJ2-2; D is unresolved. This CDR3 region has 17 residues. Trimming shortened V by 6 bases and J by 3 bases, and 20 bases separated the two germline ends. CDR1 is MNHEY and CDR2 is SMNVEV in the germline V gene (reference sequence).

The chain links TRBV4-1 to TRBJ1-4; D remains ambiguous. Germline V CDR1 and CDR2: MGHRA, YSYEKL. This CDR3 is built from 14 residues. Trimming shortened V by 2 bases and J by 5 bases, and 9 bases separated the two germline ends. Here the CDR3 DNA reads TGCGCCAGCAGCCAACAGGCTCAAAATGAAAAACTGTTTTTT. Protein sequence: CASSQQAQNEKLFF.

The CDR3 DNA reads as TGTGCCAGCAGCTTAGAACAGTTGGGCGAGCAGTACTTC. It yields the protein CASSLEQLGEQYF. This chain uses TRBV13 with TRBJ2-7; D unclear. The CDR3 loop spans 13 amino acids. V was trimmed by 1 base and J by 6 bases, leaving 10 bases between them. From germline, CDR1 is PRHDT and CDR2 FYEKMQ (reference sequence).

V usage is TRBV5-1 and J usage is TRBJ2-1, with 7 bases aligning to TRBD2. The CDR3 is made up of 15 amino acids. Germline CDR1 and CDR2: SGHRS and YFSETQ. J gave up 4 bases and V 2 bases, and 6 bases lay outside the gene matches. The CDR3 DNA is TGCGCCAGCAGCTTAGGGACTACCAATTACAATGAGCAGTTCTTC. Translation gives CASSLGTTNYNEQFF.

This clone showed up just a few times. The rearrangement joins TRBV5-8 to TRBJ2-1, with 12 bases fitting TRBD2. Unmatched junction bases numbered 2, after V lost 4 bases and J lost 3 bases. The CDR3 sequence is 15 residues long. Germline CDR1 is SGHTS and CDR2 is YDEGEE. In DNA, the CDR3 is TGTGCCAGCAGCCGGGGACTAGCGGGCTACAATGAGCAGTTCTTC. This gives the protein CASSRGLAGYNEQFF.

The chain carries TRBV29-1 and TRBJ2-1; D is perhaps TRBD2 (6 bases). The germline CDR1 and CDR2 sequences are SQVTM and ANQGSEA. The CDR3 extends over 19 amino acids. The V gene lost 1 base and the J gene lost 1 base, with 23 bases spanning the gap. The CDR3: CSVEGLWEEVRASYNEQFF. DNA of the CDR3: TGCAGCGTTGAAGGATTGTGGGAGGAGGTCCGGGCGTCCTACAATGAGCAGTTCTTC.

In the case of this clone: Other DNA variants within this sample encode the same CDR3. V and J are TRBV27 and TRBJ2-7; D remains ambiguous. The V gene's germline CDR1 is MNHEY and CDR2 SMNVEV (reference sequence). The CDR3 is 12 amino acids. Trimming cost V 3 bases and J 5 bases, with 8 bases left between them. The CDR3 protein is CASSLSGNEQYF. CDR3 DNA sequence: TGTGCCAGCAGTTTGTCTGGGAACGAGCAGTACTTC.